The 27 T cell receptor beta chains below come from one sample, sequenced in a study of Graves' ophthalmopathy and Graves' hyperthyroidism. RNA transcripts provided the template for amplifying TCR beta CDR3 regions. The first round was an RT-PCR with HTBI primers, and the second round was a multiplex PCR. MiXCR was run by TCRdb on the multiplex PCR reads, yielding one entry per CDR3 protein. The data contain about half a million distinct CDR3 sequences, about an eighth of them singletons. The source material was blood. The receptors stem from a woman between 25 and 40 years old with Graves' ophthalmopathy.

J is TRBJ1-1 and V is TRBV5-1; 7 bases are shared with TRBD1. Losses at the gene ends were 0 bases for V and 6 bases for J; bases not matched to a gene: 5. The CDR3 is 14 residues long. Germline V lookup: CDR1 SGHRS, CDR2 YFSETQ. The chain's CDR3 is CASSLVQGRPEAFF. The CDR3 bases are TGCGCCAGCAGCTTGGTACAGGGGCGTCCTGAAGCTTTCTTT.

This clonotype was picked up many times. The rearrangement joins TRBV19 to TRBJ2-3, with D possibly matching TRBD2 (5 bases). CDR3 length: 15 residues. Looked up from germline, CDR1 is LNHDA and CDR2 is SQIVND (reference sequence). Trimming left V 5 bases short and J 2 bases short, with 14 bases between. In DNA form, the CDR3 reads TGTGCCAGTAGTTCGTGGACTCTATACACAGATACGCAGTATTTT. Translating gives CASSSWTLYTDTQYF.

This clonotype was found many times. The chain couples TRBV20-1 to TRBJ1-1; D is possibly TRBD1 (5 bases). The length of the CDR3 is 16 residues. Germline lookup yields CDR1 DFQATT and CDR2 SNEGSKA (reference sequence). Trimming cost V 5 bases and J 4 bases, with 23 bases left between them. CDR3 protein: CSAGGGSGGEVTEAFF. CDR3 nucleotides: TGCAGTGCTGGGGGGGGTTCGGGAGGGGAGGTCACTGAAGCTTTCTTT.

This clonotype occurred many times. The chain couples TRBV6-1 to TRBJ1-1; a weak D match, TRBD1 (5 bases). The V gene lost 7 bases and the J gene lost 7 bases, with 13 bases spanning the gap. The CDR3 has 12 residues. Germline V gene sequence: CDR1 MNHNS, CDR2 SASEGT. CDR3 region: CASTRGQGEAFF. CDR3 in DNA: TGTGCCAGCACAAGGGGTCAGGGTGAAGCTTTCTTT.

The chain uses TRBV28 and TRBJ1-1; tentatively, D is TRBD1 (6 bases). The germline V gene encodes CDR1 MDHEN and CDR2 SYDVKM. The CDR3 runs 16 residues. The germline V and J ends were trimmed by 7 bases and 1 base, with 19 bases remaining between them. In DNA form, the CDR3 reads TGTGCCAGCACTCTCCTCGGGAGGGGGTCGAACACTGAAGCTTTCTTT. This sequence encodes CASTLLGRGSNTEAFF.

A few counts support this clonotype. The chain is built from TRBV5-1 and TRBJ2-5, with TRBD2 matching over 11 bases. V was pared by 4 bases and J by 4 bases, with 9 bases of the junction left unmatched. Germline-derived CDR1 and CDR2 are SGHRS and YFSETQ. The CDR3 spans 16 residues. The CDR3 protein is CASSPPGLAGGETQYF. The CDR3 region has the DNA TGCGCCAGCAGCCCCCCGGGGCTAGCGGGAGGAGAGACCCAGTACTTC.

About this clonotype: Given a much more abundant clone one base away, this may be a read error. The CDR3 sequence is CAISLDAGRETQYF. Here the CDR3 DNA reads TGTGCCATCAGCTTAGACGCGGGGCGAGAGACCCAGTACTTC. This chain uses TRBV7-9 with TRBJ2-5; tentatively, D is TRBD2 (6 bases). Germline-derived CDR1 and CDR2 are SEHNR and FQNEAQ (reference sequence). The CDR3 contains 14 residues.

This clonotype has at least ten counts. The V and J genes are TRBV28 and TRBJ1-1; TRBD1 matches 7 bases. J lost 7 bases, V lost 4 bases, and 18 bases had no gene match. The CDR3 has 17 residues. Germline CDR1 is MDHEN and CDR2 is SYDVKM. The CDR3 sequence: CASSSALDQGGVIEAFF. The CDR3, as DNA: TGTGCCAGCAGTTCCGCACTTGACCAGGGGGGAGTCATTGAAGCTTTCTTT.

V usage is TRBV28 and J usage is TRBJ2-6, with D possibly being TRBD2 (6 bases). CDR3 length: 14 amino acids. The germline gives CDR1 MDHEN, CDR2 SYDVKM. The V end lost 9 bases, the J end lost 2 bases, and 11 bases lay between the germline ends. The CDR3 region is CASAGGTGANVLTF. Here the CDR3 DNA reads TGTGCCAGTGCCGGCGGGACTGGGGCCAACGTCCTGACTTTC.

This clonotype occurred many times. The chain carries TRBV28 and TRBJ2-7, with D possibly matching TRBD1 (6 bases). In germline, CDR1 is MDHEN, CDR2 SYDVKM. The CDR3 is 12 residues long. The CDR3, as DNA: TGTGTCCACCGGGACACCCACTACGAGCAGTACTTC. Amino acid sequence: CVHRDTHYEQYF.

The table lists this clonotype with many counts. V usage is TRBV20-1 and J usage is TRBJ1-5, with 12 bases identical to TRBD1. Per germline, CDR1 DFQATT and CDR2 SNEGSKA (reference sequence). The CDR3 has 16 residues. J gave up 0 bases and V 6 bases, and 6 bases lay outside the gene matches. CDR3 in amino acids: CSAPGTGGYSNQPQHF. In DNA, the CDR3 is TGCAGTGCACCCGGGACAGGGGGCTATAGCAATCAGCCCCAGCATTTT.

This clonotype was picked up many times. The chain has TRBV20-1 and TRBJ2-5, with D possibly matching TRBD1 (6 bases). CDR3 length equals 13 residues. Deletions cut 4 bases from V and 5 bases from J, with 14 bases between. Germline CDR1 is DFQATT and CDR2 is SNEGSKA (reference sequence). The CDR3 reads CSANQGSKETQYF. For the CDR3, the DNA is TGCAGTGCTAACCAGGGGAGTAAGGAGACCCAGTACTTC.

This clonotype was seen at least ten times. The chain has TRBV19 and TRBJ2-7, with D perhaps TRBD1 (5 bases). Germline V gives CDR1 LNHDA, CDR2 SQIVND (reference sequence). Trimming took 4 bases from V and 2 from J, leaving 9 bases between them. This CDR3 comprises 13 residues. CDR3 sequence reads: CASSKTRAYEQYF. The CDR3 bases are TGTGCCAGTAGTAAAACCAGGGCCTACGAGCAGTACTTC.

This clonotype was counted ten times or more. The chain employs TRBV6-5 and TRBJ2-2; no clear D gene. This CDR3 has 13 residues. Germline V gene data show CDR1 as MNHEY and CDR2 as SVGAGI. V gave up 4 bases and J gave up 5 bases, with 8 bases separating them. The CDR3 here is CASSLSPTGELFF. Here the CDR3 DNA reads TGTGCCAGCAGTTTATCCCCGACCGGGGAGCTGTTTTTT.

There are many counts of this clonotype. This rearrangement joins TRBV30 to TRBJ1-1; weak D call: TRBD1 (5 bases). Germline loops: CDR1 GTSNPN, CDR2 SVGIG (reference sequence). The CDR3 covers 12 residues. V lost 5 bases to trimming and J lost 4 bases, with 11 bases between them. In DNA form, the CDR3 reads TGTGCCTGGCAGGAAGACAGCACTGAAGCTTTCTTT. Translated, it gives CAWQEDSTEAFF. The entire variable domain, with the rest obtained from reference TRBV30 and TRBJ1-1, is as follows: SQTIHQWPATLVQPVGSPLSLECTVEGTSNPNLYWYRQAAGRGLQLLFYSVGIGQISSEVPQNLSASRPQDRQFILSSKKLLLSDSGFYLCAWQEDSTEAFFGQGTRLTVV.

V and J are TRBV19 and TRBJ2-7; D unresolved. V was shortened by 1 base and J by 0 bases, with 13 bases between the two germline ends. The germline V gene has CDR1 LNHDA and CDR2 SQIVND (reference sequence). The CDR3 consists of 16 residues. The CDR3 loop is CASSIALAPSSYEQYF. The CDR3 region has the DNA TGTGCCAGTAGTATAGCCCTTGCGCCAAGCTCCTACGAGCAGTACTTC. The full variable domain, rest sourced from reference TRBV19 and TRBJ2-7, is DGGITQSPKYLFRKEGQNVTLSCEQNLNHDAMYWYRQDPGQGLRLIYYSQIVNDFQKGDIAEGYSVSREKKESFPLTVTSAQKNPTAFYLCASSIALAPSSYEQYFGPGTRLTVT.

The sample holds many counts of this clonotype. The chain combines TRBV24-1 with TRBJ2-5; TRBD1 might be the D (6 bases). Germline V gene lookup returns CDR1 KGHDR and CDR2 SFDVKD. The germline V and J ends were trimmed by 9 bases and 4 bases, with 14 bases remaining between them. The CDR3 runs 13 residues. The CDR3 spells CATGSGVGETQYF. The CDR3 nucleotides read TGTGCCACCGGATCAGGGGTTGGAGAGACCCAGTACTTC.

The chain employs TRBV30 and TRBJ1-3, with TRBD1 as a possible D gene (5 bases). The germline gives CDR1 GTSNPN, CDR2 SVGIG (reference sequence). CDR3 size: 13 residues. V was trimmed by 4 bases and J by 7 bases, leaving 14 bases between them. The chain's CDR3 is CAWTPATVNTIYF. The CDR3 region has the DNA TGTGCCTGGACCCCGGCGACAGTCAACACCATATATTTT.

This clonotype was recorded many times. The rearrangement joins TRBV24-1 to TRBJ2-2; D is ambiguous. V lost 10 bases to trimming and J lost 1 base, with 12 bases between them. There are 14 residues in the CDR3. Germline V gives CDR1 KGHDR, CDR2 SFDVKD. CDR3 amino acids: CATSTRLNTGELFF. The CDR3 DNA follows: TGTGCCACTTCGACACGATTGAACACCGGGGAGCTGTTTTTT.

This clonotype was counted ten times or more. The chain has TRBV6-1 and TRBJ1-2, with D perhaps matching TRBD1 (6 bases). CDR1 and CDR2 from the germline V gene are MNHNS and SASEGT. This CDR3 comprises 14 residues. V lost 0 bases and J 8 bases, leaving 13 bases between the germline ends. The CDR3 loop is CASSEAGQGRGYTF. CDR3 coding DNA: TGTGCCAGCAGTGAAGCGGGCCAGGGGCGCGGCTACACCTTC.

This clonotype was seen repeatedly, ten times or more. This chain links TRBV3-1 with TRBJ1-5; D gene unclear. CDR1 and CDR2 from the germline V gene are LGHDT and YNNKEL (reference sequence). There are 14 residues in the CDR3. Trimming took 2 bases from V and 4 from J, leaving 9 bases between them. This chain's CDR3 is CASSQTGNNQPQHF. For the CDR3, the DNA is TGTGCCAGCAGCCAAACCGGAAATAATCAGCCCCAGCATTTT. Looking up the rest from reference TRBV3-1 and TRBJ1-5 gives the full variable domain: DTAVSQTPKYLVTQMGNDKSIKCEQNLGHDTMYWYKQDSKKFLKIMFSYNNKELIINETVPNRFSPKSPDKAHLNLHINSLELGDSAVYFCASSQTGNNQPQHFGDGTRLSIL.

Of note for this clonotype: This could be a read error, since a much larger clone is one nucleotide away. The V and J genes are TRBV7-8 and TRBJ2-7; TRBD2 might be the D (6 bases). Trimming shortened V by 4 bases and J by 3 bases, and 13 bases separated the two germline ends. Germline-derived CDR1 and CDR2 are SGHVS and FQNEAQ. CDR3 length: 14 residues. Here the CDR3 DNA reads TGTGCCAGCAGCTCGCCGACTAGAAACTACGAGCAGTACGTC. Its translation: CASSSPTRNYEQYV.

This clonotype was seen many times. This rearrangement joins TRBV29-1 to TRBJ2-7; D is unclear. This CDR3 has 12 amino acids. Germline CDR1 reads SQVTM; CDR2 reads ANQGSEA. V lost 7 bases to trimming and J lost 2 bases, with 12 bases between them. CDR3 coding DNA: TGCAGCGCCGAAGACGAGACCTACGAGCAGTACTTC. Its protein is CSAEDETYEQYF.

The chain combines TRBV6-1 with TRBJ1-6, with D possibly matching TRBD1 (5 bases). V was trimmed by 6 bases and J by 7 bases, leaving 13 bases between them. This CDR3 comprises 14 residues. Germline V gene sequence: CDR1 MNHNS, CDR2 SASEGT. DNA for the CDR3: TGTGCCAGCAGCCCGGGACTGGAGAATTCACCCCTCCACTTT. Translated: CASSPGLENSPLHF.

In this sample, this clonotype turned up many times. J is TRBJ2-7 and V is TRBV20-1; 14 nucleotides match TRBD2. V shed 5 bases and J 3 bases; nucleotides not matched to a gene: 6. This CDR3 comprises 15 residues. Germline V CDR1 and CDR2: DFQATT, SNEGSKA (reference sequence). The CDR3 here is CSAWTSGRSSYEQYF. CDR3 DNA sequence: TGCAGTGCTTGGACTAGCGGGAGGTCCAGCTACGAGCAGTACTTC.

Of note for this clonotype: Since no conserved phenylalanine or tryptophan closes the CDR3, a read error is the likely cause. The J gene is TRBJ1-5, the V gene TRBV12-3 or TRBV12-4; D is uncertain. Between the trimmed V and J ends, which lost 5 bases and 0 bases, there was a span of 8 bases. This CDR3 has 14 residues. The CDR3 here is CASSSTHSNQPQHY. The CDR3 DNA follows: TGTGCCAGCAGTAGTACGCATAGCAATCAGCCCCAGCATTAT.

The chain couples TRBV20-1 to TRBJ2-2; 10 positions agree with TRBD2. The trim removed 6 bases at V and 2 bases at J, leaving 9 bases unmatched. Per germline, CDR1 DFQATT and CDR2 SNEGSKA (reference sequence). The CDR3 contains 16 residues. The CDR3 loop is CSAPLSGGDNTGELFF. In DNA form, the CDR3 reads TGCAGTGCCCCTCTAAGCGGGGGGGACAACACCGGGGAGCTGTTTTTT.